A single T cell receptor beta chain is shown here with its context. Antigen specificity is unknown. What was sequenced were expressed TCRB transcripts, since all of the isolated RNA had been reverse transcribed. The table came from immunoSEQ multiplex PCR; TCRdb's copy has only in-frame clones and leaves some out. Among 150,000 to 190,000 clones listed, approximately 12% were seen once. The V end lost 4 bases, the J end lost 4 bases, and 12 bases lay between the germline ends. From germline, CDR1 is SGHRS and CDR2 YFSETQ. This CDR3 spans 13 amino acids. This sample was taken from a study of beta chain features in type 1 diabetes. Overall study findings and caveats: In cDNA sequencing, cells with high TCR expression could be over-represented. Any role of HLA type in TCRB rearrangement remained unresolved here. Among patients, naive, central memory and Treg TCRB repertoires appeared more similar than among healthy donors.

CD4+ cells of the naive, central memory, regulatory and stem cell-like memory types were sorted via CD45RO/CCR7/CD25/CD127/CD95/CD27. This TCR derives from a man aged 18 to 30 in good health. This sequence joins TRBV5-1 and TRBJ2-7; D is undetermined. Source material: central memory CD4+ T cells from blood. The CDR3, as DNA: TGCGCCAGCAGCACGGGCCAAAGATACGAGCAGTACTTC. Translation: CASSTGQRYEQYF. The entire variable domain, with the rest obtained from reference TRBV5-1 and TRBJ2-7, is as follows: KAGVTQTPRYLIKTRGQQVTLSCSPISGHRSVSWYQQTPGQGLQFLFEYFSETQRNKGNFPGRFSGRQFSNSRSEMNVSTLELGDSALYLCASSTGQRYEQYFGPGTRLTVT.